Following are 9 T cell receptor beta chains from one sample sequenced in a study of cytomegalovirus exposure and HLA in healthy donors. It was with 60 Vbeta and 13 Jbeta primers that the PCR ran. Method: immunoSEQ multiplex PCR; TCRdb's copy keeps in-frame clones and lacks some. In the table there are fewer than 200,000 clones, roughly 70% of which are singletons. The sample consisted of PBMCs. Receptors originate from a woman under 30 in good health and CMV-seropositive.

This clone was counted a few times. The chain is built from TRBV29-1 and TRBJ2-7, with D possibly TRBD1 on 6 matching bases. Germline V gives CDR1 SQVTM, CDR2 ANQGSEA. CDR3 size: 15 residues. Trimming took off 5 bases at V and 5 bases at J, with 22 bases between the two ends. The CDR3: CSVQAHQGRSDEQYF. The CDR3, as DNA: TGCAGCGTTCAAGCACACCAGGGGCGGTCGGACGAGCAGTACTTC.

Comment on this clone: Compared with germline, one end of the junction differs, possibly owing to a read error. V and J are TRBV7-7 and TRBJ2-7; TRBD1 matches 7 bases. The CDR3 spans 15 residues. The V gene's germline CDR1 is SSHAT and CDR2 FNYEAQ (reference sequence). CDR3 sequence reads: CASSLGQGESYEQYF. CDR3 bases: TGTGCTAGCAGCTTAGGGCAGGGGGAATCCTACGAGCAGTACTTC. Together with reference TRBV7-7 and TRBJ2-7, the CDR3 gives the full variable domain: GAGVSQSPRYKVTKRGQDVTLRCDPISSHATLYWYQQALGQGPEFLTYFNYEAQPDKSGLPSDRFSAERPEGSISTLTIQRTEQRDSAMYRCASSLGQGESYEQYFGPGTRLTVT.

This clone showed up just once. This rearrangement joins TRBV11-2 to TRBJ1-5; D not certain. CDR1 and CDR2 (germline): SGHAT, FQNNGV. V was trimmed by 5 bases and J by 6 bases, leaving 20 bases between them. The CDR3 has 16 residues. The CDR3 DNA reads TGTGCCAGCAGCAATACAGAGGGTTTAGGTACTCAGCCCCAGCATTTT. This sequence encodes CASSNTEGLGTQPQHF.

The genes are TRBV4-2 and TRBJ1-5; 8 nucleotides align to TRBD1. Germline loops: CDR1 LGHNA, CDR2 YNFKEQ. V dropped 2 bases and J dropped 6; count of bases not matched to a gene: 9. The CDR3 sequence is 16 residues long. The CDR3 here is CASSQPGTGSRQPQHF. The CDR3, as DNA: TGTGCCAGCAGCCAACCTGGGACAGGCTCTCGTCAGCCCCAGCATTTT.

The rearrangement joins TRBV6-1 to TRBJ1-1, with D possibly being TRBD1 (6 bases). This CDR3 is built from 15 residues. V lost 1 base to trimming and J lost 2 bases, with 11 bases between them. Germline assignment: CDR1 MNHNS and CDR2 SASEGT. The CDR3 spells CASSEGEGDNTEAFF. CDR3 DNA sequence: TGTGCCAGCAGTGAAGGCGAGGGGGACAACACTGAAGCTTTCTTT.

The rearrangement uses TRBV2 and TRBJ1-1; D is unresolved. This CDR3 is 15 amino acids long. Germline CDR1 reads SNHLY; CDR2 reads FYNNEI. V lost 5 bases and J lost 1, with 14 bases in between. CDR3 DNA: TGTGCCAGCAGTCTAGAGAGGGCGGCGAACACTGAAGCTTTCTTT. Protein sequence: CASSLERAANTEAFF.

In DNA form, the CDR3 reads TGTGCCAGCAGTTTACAAGAGGCCACTGAAGCTTTCTTT. Translating gives CASSLQEATEAFF. The rearrangement joins TRBV27 to TRBJ1-1; no clear D. The V and J ends lost 2 bases and 4 bases respectively, with 8 bases between them. CDR1 is MNHEY and CDR2 is SMNVEV in the germline V gene (reference sequence). The CDR3 is 13 amino acids.

This clone was seen a handful of times. The rearrangement uses TRBV7-6 and TRBJ2-7; D is unclear. The CDR3 contains 15 residues. CDR1 SGHVS and CDR2 FNYEAQ come from the germline V gene. Trimming shortened V by 0 bases and J by 0 bases, and 9 bases separated the two germline ends. Here the CDR3 DNA reads TGTGCCAGCAGCTTAGCTGAGTTTATCTCCTACGAGCAGTACTTC. Protein sequence: CASSLAEFISYEQYF.

A few counts support this clone. The chain employs TRBV10-3 and TRBJ1-6, with 8 bases that match TRBD1. The CDR3 loop spans 13 amino acids. Per the germline V gene, CDR1 is ENHRY and CDR2 is SYGVKD. Germline trimming cut 6 bases from V and 10 bases from J; bases unmatched to any gene: 5. The CDR3 loop is CAIRETGESPLHF. In DNA form, the CDR3 reads TGTGCCATCAGGGAGACAGGGGAGTCACCCCTCCACTTT.